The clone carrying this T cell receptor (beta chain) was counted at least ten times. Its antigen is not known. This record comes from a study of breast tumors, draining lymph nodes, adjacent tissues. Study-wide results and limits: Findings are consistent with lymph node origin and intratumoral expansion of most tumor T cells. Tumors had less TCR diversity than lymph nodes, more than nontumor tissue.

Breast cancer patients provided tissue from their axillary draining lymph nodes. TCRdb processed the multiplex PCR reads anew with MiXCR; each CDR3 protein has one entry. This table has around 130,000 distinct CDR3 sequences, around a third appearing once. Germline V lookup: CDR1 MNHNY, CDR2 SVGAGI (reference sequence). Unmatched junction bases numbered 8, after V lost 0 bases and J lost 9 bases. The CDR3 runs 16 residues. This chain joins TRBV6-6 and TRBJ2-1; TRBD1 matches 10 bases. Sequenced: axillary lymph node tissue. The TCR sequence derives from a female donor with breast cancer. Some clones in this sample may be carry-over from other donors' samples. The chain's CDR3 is CASSYSPGQGISEQFF. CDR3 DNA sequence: TGTGCCAGCAGTTACTCACCGGGACAGGGGATCAGTGAGCAGTTCTTC.